This T cell receptor (beta chain) was recorded in a study of blood T cell repertoires in COVID-19. Study-level background: Sources were T cells, B-cell-depleted T cells, or PBMCs; the material itself was cDNA or gDNA.

Germline V gene sequence: CDR1 LNHDA, CDR2 SQIVND (reference sequence). V lost 3 bases and J lost 1, with 21 bases in between. This CDR3 has 18 amino acids. In the source study's methods: Amplification of reference gene primers was used by the study to estimate nucleated cell counts. Produced via immunoSEQ multiplex PCR; TCRdb's table is partial and in-frame only. Clone size and V and J calls were adopted from that table, with D and trimming inferred from the DNA. Altogether about 190,000 clones are present, roughly 80% being singletons, with the ten largest covering under 5.5%. The J gene is TRBJ2-5, the V gene TRBV19; tentatively, D is TRBD1 (7 bases). The receptor comes from a woman in her twenties or thirties with acute or convalescent COVID-19. Sequencing input: peripheral blood. The CDR3: CASSIWPRAGGLQETQYF. The CDR3 bases are TGTGCCAGTAGTATCTGGCCCCGAGCAGGGGGGCTCCAAGAGACCCAGTACTTC.